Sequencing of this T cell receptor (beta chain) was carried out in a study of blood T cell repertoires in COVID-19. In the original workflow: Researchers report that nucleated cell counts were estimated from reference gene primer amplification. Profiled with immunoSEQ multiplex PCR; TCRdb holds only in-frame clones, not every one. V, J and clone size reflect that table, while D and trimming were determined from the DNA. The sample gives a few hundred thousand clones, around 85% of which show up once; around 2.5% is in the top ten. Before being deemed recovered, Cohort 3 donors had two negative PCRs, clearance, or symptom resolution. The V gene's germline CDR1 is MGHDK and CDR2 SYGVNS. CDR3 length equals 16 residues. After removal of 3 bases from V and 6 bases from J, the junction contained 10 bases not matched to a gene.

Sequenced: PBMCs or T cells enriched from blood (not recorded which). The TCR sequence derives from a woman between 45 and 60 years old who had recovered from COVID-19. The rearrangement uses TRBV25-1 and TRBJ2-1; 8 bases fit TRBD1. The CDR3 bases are TGTGCCAGCAGTGACTCGACAGGGGCGAGCTTCAATGAGCAGTTCTTC. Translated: CASSDSTGASFNEQFF.